These T cell receptor beta chains were read from a single sample in a study of early T cells in non-severe SARS-CoV-2 infection. TCRdb recomputed calls from the 5' RACE reads with MiXCR, one row per CDR3 protein. The sample contains 65,000 to 95,000 distinct CDR3 sequences, 14% to 15% of which appear only once. Sequenced: whole blood. These receptors came from an adult who was a healthcare worker with PCR-confirmed SARS-CoV-2 infection or an uninfected control (not recorded which). CDR3s include the opening cysteine and the closing phenylalanine or tryptophan. Each record gives: clone size, V gene, D gene, J gene, CDR3 DNA, CDR3 protein. A D gene is named only where the DNA matches it firmly. Not all rows give a size; the values are once, few, many and, for expanded clones, a class.

clone size: few
V gene: TRBV20-1
D gene: NA
J gene: TRBJ2-5
CDR3 DNA: TGCAGTGGAAAAGACAGGCCAGAGACCCAGTACTTC
CDR3 protein: CSGKDRPETQYF

clone size: NA
V gene: TRBV6-1
D gene: NA
J gene: TRBJ1-1
CDR3 DNA: TGTGCCAGCAGCCCCAGAGCGCACACTGAAGCTTTCTTT
CDR3 protein: CASSPRAHTEAFF

clone size: NA
V gene: TRBV6-5
D gene: TRBD1
J gene: TRBJ2-1
CDR3 DNA: TGTGCCAGCAGCTCGGGACAGGGTATCGATGAGCAGTTCTTC
CDR3 protein: CASSSGQGIDEQFF

clone size: NA
V gene: TRBV7-2
D gene: NA
J gene: TRBJ2-7
CDR3 DNA: TGTGCCAGCAGCACCAGGACAGTCCCCTACGAGCAGTACTTC
CDR3 protein: CASSTRTVPYEQYF

clone size: few
V gene: TRBV2
D gene: TRBD2
J gene: TRBJ2-5
CDR3 DNA: TGTGCCAGCAGGGACCGGGGACTAGCGGGGGAGACCCAGTACTTC
CDR3 protein: CASRDRGLAGETQYF

clone size: NA
V gene: TRBV6-2/TRBV6-3
D gene: NA
J gene: TRBJ2-7
CDR3 DNA: TGTGCCAGCAGGGTCACTCTGGTGGGTGAGCAGTACTTC
CDR3 protein: CASRVTLVGEQYF

clone size: few
V gene: TRBV7-9
D gene: NA
J gene: TRBJ1-2
CDR3 DNA: TGTGCCAGCAGCCCGGACGGAAGCTATGGCTACACCTTC
CDR3 protein: CASSPDGSYGYTF

clone size: NA
V gene: TRBV4-1
D gene: NA
J gene: TRBJ1-3
CDR3 DNA: TGCGCCAGCAGCCAGACGGGGGGCTCTGAAAACACCATATATTTT
CDR3 protein: CASSQTGGSENTIYF

clone size: NA
V gene: TRBV29-1
D gene: NA
J gene: TRBJ1-1
CDR3 DNA: TGCAGCGCTATCCTTACAGATAACACTGAAGCTTTCTTT
CDR3 protein: CSAILTDNTEAFF

clone size: NA
V gene: TRBV29-1
D gene: NA
J gene: TRBJ2-7
CDR3 DNA: TGCAGCGTTGGCTGGGGGGTGAAAGAGCAGTACTTC
CDR3 protein: CSVGWGVKEQYF

clone size: NA
V gene: TRBV3-1
D gene: TRBD1
J gene: TRBJ2-4
CDR3 DNA: TGTGCCAGCAGCCTCGTCGGACAGGCGGATTCCATTCAGTACTTC
CDR3 protein: CASSLVGQADSIQYF

clone size: NA
V gene: TRBV11-2
D gene: NA
J gene: TRBJ2-7
CDR3 DNA: TGTGCCAGCAGAAAACTCCGGGACGGCTACGAGCAGTACTTC
CDR3 protein: CASRKLRDGYEQYF

clone size: few
V gene: TRBV10-3
D gene: NA
J gene: TRBJ1-1
CDR3 DNA: TGTGCCATCAGTGCGGGGTTCGCTGAAGCTTTCTTT
CDR3 protein: CAISAGFAEAFF

clone size: many
V gene: TRBV7-2
D gene: NA
J gene: TRBJ2-3
CDR3 DNA: TGTGCCAGCAGCTCTAAGCTGGGCGATTCTAGGAGATTAGATACGCAGTATTTT
CDR3 protein: CASSSKLGDSRRLDTQYF

clone size: NA
V gene: TRBV29-1
D gene: NA
J gene: TRBJ2-5
CDR3 DNA: TGCAGCGGGGCCGGGACATCAGAGACCCAGTACTTC
CDR3 protein: CSGAGTSETQYF

clone size: few
V gene: TRBV20-1
D gene: TRBD2
J gene: TRBJ2-3
CDR3 DNA: TGCAGTGCTACCTATCGACTAGCACGGGAAACAGATACGCAGTATTTT
CDR3 protein: CSATYRLARETDTQYF

clone size: many
V gene: TRBV7-2
D gene: NA
J gene: TRBJ2-5
CDR3 DNA: TGTGCCAGCAGCTTAAAAGAGACCCAGTACTTC
CDR3 protein: CASSLKETQYF

clone size: few
V gene: TRBV20-1
D gene: NA
J gene: TRBJ1-3
CDR3 DNA: TGCAGTGCCCGACGCAGCTCTGGAAACACCATATATTTT
CDR3 protein: CSARRSSGNTIYF

clone size: few
V gene: TRBV7-6
D gene: NA
J gene: TRBJ1-6
CDR3 DNA: TGTGCCAGCAGCCCCAGGTCGGGAGGCTTCAAAAATTCACCCCTCCACTTT
CDR3 protein: CASSPRSGGFKNSPLHF

clone size: NA
V gene: TRBV5-6
D gene: NA
J gene: TRBJ2-7
CDR3 DNA: TGTGCCAGCAGACGCGGTGGGGCATCCGAGCAGTACTTC
CDR3 protein: CASRRGGASEQYF

clone size: many
V gene: TRBV12-3/TRBV12-4
D gene: NA
J gene: TRBJ2-6
CDR3 DNA: TGTGCCAGCAGTCCCGACAGAGCTGGGGCCAACGTCCTGACTTTC
CDR3 protein: CASSPDRAGANVLTF

clone size: few
V gene: TRBV20-1
D gene: NA
J gene: TRBJ1-2
CDR3 DNA: TGCAGTGCTAGAGATCAGGGAATAAAATCAGGCTACACCTTC
CDR3 protein: CSARDQGIKSGYTF

clone size: NA
V gene: TRBV2
D gene: TRBD1
J gene: TRBJ1-1
CDR3 DNA: TGTGCCAGCAGGGCAACGACAGGGGGAATCACTGAAGCTTTCTTT
CDR3 protein: CASRATTGGITEAFF

clone size: many
V gene: TRBV20-1
D gene: TRBD1
J gene: TRBJ2-7
CDR3 DNA: TGCAGTGCTAGAGGGGGCCGCACAGGGGGTTCCGAGCAGTACTTC
CDR3 protein: CSARGGRTGGSEQYF

clone size: few
V gene: TRBV11-2
D gene: NA
J gene: TRBJ2-2
CDR3 DNA: TGTGCCAGCAGCCGAAGGGTCGGCTCCGGGGAGCTGTTTTTT
CDR3 protein: CASSRRVGSGELFF

clone size: NA
V gene: TRBV7-3
D gene: NA
J gene: TRBJ1-6
CDR3 DNA: TGTGCCAGCAGCTTCCCGGGACTACCCCTCCACTTT
CDR3 protein: CASSFPGLPLHF

clone size: NA
V gene: TRBV11-2
D gene: NA
J gene: TRBJ2-3
CDR3 DNA: TGTGCCAGCAGCTTAAAATTAACCGGGACGGGAAGCACAGATACGCAGTATTTT
CDR3 protein: CASSLKLTGTGSTDTQYF

clone size: NA
V gene: TRBV12-3/TRBV12-4
D gene: NA
J gene: TRBJ1-1
CDR3 DNA: TGTGCCAGCAGGGGTGGGGGTACTGAAGCTTTCTTT
CDR3 protein: CASRGGGTEAFF

clone size: NA
V gene: TRBV6-1
D gene: NA
J gene: TRBJ1-2
CDR3 DNA: TGTGCCAGCAGTGAAGACGCCTATGGCTACACCTTC
CDR3 protein: CASSEDAYGYTF

clone size: NA
V gene: TRBV29-1
D gene: NA
J gene: TRBJ1-2
CDR3 DNA: TGCAGCGTTGAAGATAACAGCTATGGCTACACCTTC
CDR3 protein: CSVEDNSYGYTF

clone size: NA
V gene: TRBV28
D gene: NA
J gene: TRBJ2-1
CDR3 DNA: TGTGCCAGCAGTTTAGATTTGAATGAGCAGTTCTTC
CDR3 protein: CASSLDLNEQFF

clone size: NA
V gene: TRBV3-1
D gene: TRBD2
J gene: TRBJ2-1
CDR3 DNA: TGTGCCAGCAGCCAAGAACGGACGGGGGGGCGAAGCAATGAGCAGTTCTTC
CDR3 protein: CASSQERTGGRSNEQFF

clone size: NA
V gene: TRBV4-1
D gene: NA
J gene: TRBJ2-4
CDR3 DNA: TGCGCCAGCAGCCACCTCGGGAGAGTAAAAAACATTCAGTACTTC
CDR3 protein: CASSHLGRVKNIQYF

clone size: once
V gene: TRBV19
D gene: TRBD1
J gene: TRBJ2-1
CDR3 DNA: TGTGCCAGTAGTAGAGACAGGGCGAGCTCCTACAATGAGCAGTTCTTC
CDR3 protein: CASSRDRASSYNEQFF

clone size: few
V gene: TRBV5-1
D gene: TRBD1
J gene: TRBJ1-5
CDR3 DNA: TGCGCCAGCAGCCGGGACAGCGGCGATCAGCCCCAGCATTTT
CDR3 protein: CASSRDSGDQPQHF

clone size: few
V gene: TRBV6-4
D gene: NA
J gene: TRBJ1-1
CDR3 DNA: TGTGCCAGCAGTGAAAACAGCATGAACACTGAAGCTTTCTTT
CDR3 protein: CASSENSMNTEAFF

clone size: many
V gene: TRBV7-8
D gene: TRBD1
J gene: TRBJ1-2
CDR3 DNA: TGTGCCAGCAGCGAAAGGGGACAGTTCTATGGCTACACCTTC
CDR3 protein: CASSERGQFYGYTF

clone size: NA
V gene: TRBV6-5
D gene: TRBD1
J gene: TRBJ2-7
CDR3 DNA: TGTGCCAGCAGTCCTGACAGGGGGGCCTACGAGCAGTACTTC
CDR3 protein: CASSPDRGAYEQYF

clone size: NA
V gene: TRBV29-1
D gene: NA
J gene: TRBJ2-5
CDR3 DNA: TGCAGCGTTGAAGGGGAGAGTGGGGACCAAGAGACCCAGTACTTC
CDR3 protein: CSVEGESGDQETQYF

clone size: few
V gene: TRBV11-2
D gene: NA
J gene: TRBJ2-5
CDR3 DNA: TGTGCCAGCAGCACCGGACATCAAGAGACCCAGTACTTC
CDR3 protein: CASSTGHQETQYF

clone size: NA
V gene: TRBV12-3/TRBV12-4
D gene: TRBD2
J gene: TRBJ2-3
CDR3 DNA: TGTGCCAGCAGTTCCCCCTCTGGGAGAGCGGGGGGCACAGATACGCAGTATTTT
CDR3 protein: CASSSPSGRAGGTDTQYF

clone size: few
V gene: TRBV2
D gene: NA
J gene: TRBJ1-1
CDR3 DNA: TGTGCCAGCAGTCTTCTTGGGGGAAGCACTGAAGCTTTCTTT
CDR3 protein: CASSLLGGSTEAFF

clone size: few
V gene: TRBV29-1
D gene: NA
J gene: TRBJ1-2
CDR3 DNA: TGCAGCGGTATGAGGGAGAACTATGGCTACACCTTC
CDR3 protein: CSGMRENYGYTF

clone size: many
V gene: TRBV7-3
D gene: NA
J gene: TRBJ2-3
CDR3 DNA: TGTGCCAGCAGCTTAATAGGGCCTCTCTCACCCAGAGATACGCAGTATTTT
CDR3 protein: CASSLIGPLSPRDTQYF

clone size: many
V gene: TRBV12-3/TRBV12-4
D gene: NA
J gene: TRBJ1-1
CDR3 DNA: TGTGCCAGCAGTTTAACAGAGGTCACTGAAGCTTTCTTT
CDR3 protein: CASSLTEVTEAFF

clone size: once
V gene: TRBV29-1
D gene: NA
J gene: TRBJ2-3
CDR3 DNA: TGCAGCGTTGAAGATACGGCAGATACGCAGTATTTT
CDR3 protein: CSVEDTADTQYF

clone size: NA
V gene: TRBV7-2
D gene: NA
J gene: TRBJ2-3
CDR3 DNA: TGTGCCAGCAGTCAGATAACGGGACAATTCACAGATACGCAGTATTTT
CDR3 protein: CASSQITGQFTDTQYF

clone size: NA
V gene: TRBV6-1
D gene: NA
J gene: TRBJ1-5
CDR3 DNA: TGTGCCAGCAGTGAAGCGCTTTCTGTAAGCAGTAATCAGCCCCAGCATTTT
CDR3 protein: CASSEALSVSSNQPQHF

clone size: NA
V gene: TRBV7-2
D gene: TRBD2
J gene: TRBJ2-3
CDR3 DNA: TGTGCCAGCAGCTTACAAACTGGCGGGGGGTTTTCAGATACGCAGTATTTT
CDR3 protein: CASSLQTGGGFSDTQYF

clone size: many
V gene: TRBV7-2
D gene: NA
J gene: TRBJ2-2
CDR3 DNA: TGTGCCAGCAGCTTACGGCAGGGAACCGGGGAGCTGTTTTTT
CDR3 protein: CASSLRQGTGELFF

clone size: few
V gene: TRBV21-1
D gene: NA
J gene: TRBJ1-2
CDR3 DNA: TGTGCCAGCAGCTACATTTCCTCCGGGACAATATATGGCTACACCTTC
CDR3 protein: CASSYISSGTIYGYTF

clone size: many
V gene: TRBV27
D gene: TRBD1
J gene: TRBJ2-1
CDR3 DNA: TGTGCCAGCAGTTTCTCCGGCCGGGACAGGCAGCAGTTCTTC
CDR3 protein: CASSFSGRDRQQFF

clone size: NA
V gene: TRBV10-2
D gene: TRBD2
J gene: TRBJ2-7
CDR3 DNA: TGCGCCAGCCTTCCGGGACTAGCGTTTGCCTACGAGCAGTACTTC
CDR3 protein: CASLPGLAFAYEQYF

clone size: NA
V gene: TRBV5-1
D gene: TRBD1
J gene: TRBJ1-2
CDR3 DNA: TGCGCCAGCAGCTCAAGGACAGGGGTAGATGGCTACACCTTC
CDR3 protein: CASSSRTGVDGYTF

clone size: NA
V gene: TRBV5-4
D gene: TRBD2
J gene: TRBJ2-3
CDR3 DNA: TGTGCCAGCAGCCCCGGACTAGCATCAGATACGCAGTATTTT
CDR3 protein: CASSPGLASDTQYF

clone size: NA
V gene: TRBV4-2
D gene: TRBD2
J gene: TRBJ2-1
CDR3 DNA: TGTGCCAGCAGCCGACAAAGCGGACTAGCGGATAGCTCCTACAATGAGCAGTTCTTC
CDR3 protein: CASSRQSGLADSSYNEQFF

clone size: NA
V gene: TRBV5-4
D gene: TRBD1
J gene: TRBJ2-1
CDR3 DNA: TGTGCCAGCTACCCAGGGGGCAACCCGAATGAGCAGTTCTTC
CDR3 protein: CASYPGGNPNEQFF